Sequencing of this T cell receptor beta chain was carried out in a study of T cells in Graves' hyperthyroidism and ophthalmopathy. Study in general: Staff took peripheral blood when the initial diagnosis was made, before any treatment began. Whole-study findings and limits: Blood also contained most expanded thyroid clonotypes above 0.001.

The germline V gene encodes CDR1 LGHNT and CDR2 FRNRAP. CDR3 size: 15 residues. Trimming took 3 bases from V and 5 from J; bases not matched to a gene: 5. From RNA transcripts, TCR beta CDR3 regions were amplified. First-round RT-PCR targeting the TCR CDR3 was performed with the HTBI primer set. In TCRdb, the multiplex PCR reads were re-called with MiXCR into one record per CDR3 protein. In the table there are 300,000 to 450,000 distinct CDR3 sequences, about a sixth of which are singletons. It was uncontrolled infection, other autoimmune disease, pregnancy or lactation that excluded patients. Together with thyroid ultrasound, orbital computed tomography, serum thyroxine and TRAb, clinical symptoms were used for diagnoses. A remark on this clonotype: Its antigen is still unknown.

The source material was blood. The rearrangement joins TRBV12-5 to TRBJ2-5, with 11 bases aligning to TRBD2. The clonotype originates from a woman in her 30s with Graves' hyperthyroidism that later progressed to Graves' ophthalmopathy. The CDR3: CASGFSGGAGETQYF. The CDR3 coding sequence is TGTGCTAGTGGTTTTAGCGGGGGGGCCGGGGAGACCCAGTACTTC.